The present T cell receptor (beta chain) was sequenced within a study of shared clonotypes between healthy human individuals. Study-level results: Richness estimates generally favored naive over memory subsets. Lower generation probabilities were found for non-shared clonotypes than for those shared by all four donors.

Looked up from germline, CDR1 is LNHNV and CDR2 is YYDKDF (reference sequence). This CDR3 is built from 16 residues. Trimming pared 5 bases from V and 1 base from J, leaving 18 bases between. Selected positively for CCR7 and CD45RO-negative, naive CD8 cells excluded terminally differentiated effector memory CD45RA+ cells. All donors were Caucasian adults living in Nashville, Tennessee. A remark on this clone: As yet, its antigen is unknown.

Only in-frame clones appear in the TCRdb table, and some are missing; sequencing was by immunoSEQ multiplex PCR. The repertoire holds about 680,000 clones, with under 95% as singletons. The chain employs TRBV15 and TRBJ2-7; no clear D gene. This clonotype was obtained from a man aged 25-45 years in good health. Sequencing was carried out using naive CD8+ T cells sorted from blood. CDR3 DNA: TGTGCCACCAGCGAAACTCAGGCGTACCCTTCCTACGAGCAGTACTTC. Amino acid sequence: CATSETQAYPSYEQYF.